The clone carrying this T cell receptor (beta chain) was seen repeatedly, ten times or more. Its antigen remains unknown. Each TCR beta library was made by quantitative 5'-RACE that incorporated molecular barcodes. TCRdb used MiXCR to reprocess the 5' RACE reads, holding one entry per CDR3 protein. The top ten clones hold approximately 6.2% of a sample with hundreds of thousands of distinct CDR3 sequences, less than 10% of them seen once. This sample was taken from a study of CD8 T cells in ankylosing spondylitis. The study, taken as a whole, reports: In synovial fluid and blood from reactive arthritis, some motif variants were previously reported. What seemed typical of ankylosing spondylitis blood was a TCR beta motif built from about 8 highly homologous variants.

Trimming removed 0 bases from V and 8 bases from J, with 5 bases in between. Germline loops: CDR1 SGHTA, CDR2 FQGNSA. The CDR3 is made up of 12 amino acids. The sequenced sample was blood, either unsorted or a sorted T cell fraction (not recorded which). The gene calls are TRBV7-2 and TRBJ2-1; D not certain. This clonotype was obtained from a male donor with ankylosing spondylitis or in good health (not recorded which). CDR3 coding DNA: TGTGCCAGCAGCTTAGCGAGTTATGAGCAGTTCTTC. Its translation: CASSLASYEQFF.